This T cell receptor beta chain was retrieved from a study of monozygotic twins with inflammatory bowel disease. CDR1 LNHNV and CDR2 YYDKDF come from the germline V gene (reference sequence). The CDR3 totals 13 residues. Whole blood that had not undergone T cell sorting provided the isolated total RNA. With about 17 and 10 cycles respectively, two nested PCRs were carried out on TCRalpha and TCRbeta cDNA. TCRdb re-analyzed the 5' RACE reads; it lists each CDR3 protein once, without DNA. With 200,000 to 250,000 distinct CDR3 sequences in the sample, the ten largest clones hold 7.5% to 8%. What was sequenced was blood. This clonotype originated in a human donor with ulcerative colitis or Crohn's disease, or a healthy co-twin of an affected twin (not recorded which). J is TRBJ2-7 and V is TRBV15; the D call from TCRdb, TRBD1, cannot be confirmed without DNA. The CDR3 protein is CATSQDRSYEQYF.